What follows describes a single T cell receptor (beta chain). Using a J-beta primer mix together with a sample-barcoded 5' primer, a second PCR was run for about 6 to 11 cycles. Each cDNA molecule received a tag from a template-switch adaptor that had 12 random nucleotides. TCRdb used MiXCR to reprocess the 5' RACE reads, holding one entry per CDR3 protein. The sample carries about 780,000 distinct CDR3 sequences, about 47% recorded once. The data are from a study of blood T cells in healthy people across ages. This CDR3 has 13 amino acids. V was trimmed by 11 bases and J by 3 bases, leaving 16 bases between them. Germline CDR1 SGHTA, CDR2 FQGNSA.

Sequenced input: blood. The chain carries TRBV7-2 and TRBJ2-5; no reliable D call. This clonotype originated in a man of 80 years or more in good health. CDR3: CAAGPKNEETQYF. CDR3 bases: TGTGCCGCTGGGCCTAAGAATGAAGAGACCCAGTACTTC.